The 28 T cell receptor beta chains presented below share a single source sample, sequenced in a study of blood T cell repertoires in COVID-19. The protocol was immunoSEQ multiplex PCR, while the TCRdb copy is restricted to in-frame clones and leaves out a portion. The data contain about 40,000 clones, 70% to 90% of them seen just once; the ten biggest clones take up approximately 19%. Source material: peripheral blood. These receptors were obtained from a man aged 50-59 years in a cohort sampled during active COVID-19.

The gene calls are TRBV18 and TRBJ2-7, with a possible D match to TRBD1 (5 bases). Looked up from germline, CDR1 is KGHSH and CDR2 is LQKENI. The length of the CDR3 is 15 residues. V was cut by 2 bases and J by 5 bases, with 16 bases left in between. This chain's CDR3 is CASSPGLGALNEQYF. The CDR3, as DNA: TGTGCCAGCTCACCAGGGCTTGGGGCCTTGAACGAGCAGTACTTC.

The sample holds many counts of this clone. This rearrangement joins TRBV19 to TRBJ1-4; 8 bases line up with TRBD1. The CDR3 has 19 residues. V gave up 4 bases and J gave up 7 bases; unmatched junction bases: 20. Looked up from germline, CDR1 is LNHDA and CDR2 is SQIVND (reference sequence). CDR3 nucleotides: TGTGCCAGTAGTACCCACCGCCGGGACAGGTCCCTCGAGGCTGAAAAACTGTTTTTT. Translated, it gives CASSTHRRDRSLEAEKLFF.

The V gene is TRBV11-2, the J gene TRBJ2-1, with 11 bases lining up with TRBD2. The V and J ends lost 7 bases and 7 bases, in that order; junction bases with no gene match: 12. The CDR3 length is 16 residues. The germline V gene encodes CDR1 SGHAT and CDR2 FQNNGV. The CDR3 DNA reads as TGTGCCAGCACCTTTGACCCGACTAGCGGGGCTAATGAGCAGTTCTTC. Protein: CASTFDPTSGANEQFF.

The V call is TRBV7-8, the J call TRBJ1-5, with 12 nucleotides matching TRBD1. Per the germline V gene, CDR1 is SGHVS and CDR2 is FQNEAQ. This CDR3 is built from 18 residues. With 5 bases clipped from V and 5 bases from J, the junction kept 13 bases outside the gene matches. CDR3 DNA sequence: TGTGCCAGCAGCCCGGTGGGACAGGGGGCCAGTGGATATCAGCCCCAGCATTTT. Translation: CASSPVGQGASGYQPQHF.

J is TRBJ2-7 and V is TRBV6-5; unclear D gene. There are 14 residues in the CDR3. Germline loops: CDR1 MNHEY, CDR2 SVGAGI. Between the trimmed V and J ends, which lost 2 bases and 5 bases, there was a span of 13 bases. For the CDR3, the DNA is TGTGCCAGCAGTTACGGTTACGGTGAGGACGAGCAGTACTTC. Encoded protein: CASSYGYGEDEQYF.

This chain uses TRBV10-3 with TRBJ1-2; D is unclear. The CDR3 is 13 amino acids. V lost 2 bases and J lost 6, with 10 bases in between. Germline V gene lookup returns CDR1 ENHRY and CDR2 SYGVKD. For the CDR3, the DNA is TGTGCCATCAGTGAGAATGTTGGAGATGGCTACACCTTC. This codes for CAISENVGDGYTF.

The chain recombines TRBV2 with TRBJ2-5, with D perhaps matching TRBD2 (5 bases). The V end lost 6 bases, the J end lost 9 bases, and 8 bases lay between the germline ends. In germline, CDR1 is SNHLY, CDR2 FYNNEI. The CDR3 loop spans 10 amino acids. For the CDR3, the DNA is TGTGCCAGCAGACTCGGGGCCCAGTACTTC. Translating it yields CASRLGAQYF.

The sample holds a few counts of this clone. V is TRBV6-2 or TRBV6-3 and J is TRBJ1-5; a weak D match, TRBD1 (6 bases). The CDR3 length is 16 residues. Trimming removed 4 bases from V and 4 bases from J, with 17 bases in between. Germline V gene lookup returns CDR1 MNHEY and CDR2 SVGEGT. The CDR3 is CASSWKVGQPNQPQHF. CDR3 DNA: TGTGCCAGCAGTTGGAAAGTGGGACAACCTAATCAGCCCCAGCATTTT.

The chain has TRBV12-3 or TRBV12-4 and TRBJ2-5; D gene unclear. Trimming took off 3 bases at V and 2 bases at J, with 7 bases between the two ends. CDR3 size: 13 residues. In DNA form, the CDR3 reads TGTGCCAGCAGTTTTATGTTACAAGAGACCCAGTACTTC. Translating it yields CASSFMLQETQYF.

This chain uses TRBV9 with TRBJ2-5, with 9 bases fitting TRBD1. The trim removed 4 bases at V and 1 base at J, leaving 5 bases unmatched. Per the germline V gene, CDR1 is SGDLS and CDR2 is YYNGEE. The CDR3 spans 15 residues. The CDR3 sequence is CASSLRTGAQETQYF. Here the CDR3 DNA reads TGTGCCAGCAGCCTGCGGACAGGGGCCCAAGAGACCCAGTACTTC.

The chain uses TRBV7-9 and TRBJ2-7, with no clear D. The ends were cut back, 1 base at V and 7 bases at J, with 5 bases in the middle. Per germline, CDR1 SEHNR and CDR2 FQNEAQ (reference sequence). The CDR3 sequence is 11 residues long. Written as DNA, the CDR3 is TGTGCCAGCAGCTTAGACTGGGAGCAGTACTTC. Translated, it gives CASSLDWEQYF.

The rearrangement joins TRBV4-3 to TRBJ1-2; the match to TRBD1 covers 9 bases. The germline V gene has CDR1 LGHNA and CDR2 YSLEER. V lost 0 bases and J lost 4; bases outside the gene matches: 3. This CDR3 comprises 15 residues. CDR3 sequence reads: CASSQDRTGVYGYTF. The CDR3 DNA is TGCGCCAGCAGCCAAGACAGGACAGGGGTCTATGGCTACACCTTC.

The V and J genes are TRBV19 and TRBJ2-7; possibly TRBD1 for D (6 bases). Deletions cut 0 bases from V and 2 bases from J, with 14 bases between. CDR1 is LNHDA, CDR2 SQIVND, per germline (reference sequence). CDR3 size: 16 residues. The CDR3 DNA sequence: TGTGCCAGTAGTATAGACTATACAGGGCTCACCTACGAGCAGTACTTC. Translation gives CASSIDYTGLTYEQYF.

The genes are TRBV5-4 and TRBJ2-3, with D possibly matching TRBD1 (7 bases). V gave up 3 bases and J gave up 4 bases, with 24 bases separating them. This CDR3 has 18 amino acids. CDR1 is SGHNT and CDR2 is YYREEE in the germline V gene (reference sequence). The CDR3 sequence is CASSSAGGRSRGADTQYF. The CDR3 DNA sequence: TGTGCCAGCAGCTCAGCAGGGGGGCGTAGCCGGGGAGCAGATACGCAGTATTTT.

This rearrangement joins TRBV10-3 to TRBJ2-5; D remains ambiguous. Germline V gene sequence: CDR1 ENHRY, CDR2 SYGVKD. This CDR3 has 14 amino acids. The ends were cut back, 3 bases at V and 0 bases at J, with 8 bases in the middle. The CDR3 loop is CAISETENQETQYF. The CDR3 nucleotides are TGTGCCATCAGTGAAACCGAGAACCAAGAGACCCAGTACTTC.

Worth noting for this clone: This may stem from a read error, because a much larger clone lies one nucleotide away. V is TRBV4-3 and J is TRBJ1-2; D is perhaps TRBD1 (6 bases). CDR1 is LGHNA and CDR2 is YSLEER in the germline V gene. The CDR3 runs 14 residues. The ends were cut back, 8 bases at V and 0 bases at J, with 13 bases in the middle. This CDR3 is CASCRGGANYGYTF. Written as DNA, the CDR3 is TGCGCCAGCTGCCGAGGGGGAGCTAACTATGGCTACACCTTC.

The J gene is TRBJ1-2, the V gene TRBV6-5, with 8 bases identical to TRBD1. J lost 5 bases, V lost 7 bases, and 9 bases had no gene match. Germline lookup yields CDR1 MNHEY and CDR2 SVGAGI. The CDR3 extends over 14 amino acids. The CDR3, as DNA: TGTGCCAGCATCGGCGCAGGGGGCGGATATGGCTACACCTTC. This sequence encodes CASIGAGGGYGYTF.

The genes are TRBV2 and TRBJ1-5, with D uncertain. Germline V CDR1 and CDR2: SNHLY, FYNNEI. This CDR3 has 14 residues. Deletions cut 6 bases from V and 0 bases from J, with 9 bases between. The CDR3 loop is CASRSDYSNQPQHF. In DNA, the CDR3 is TGTGCCAGCAGATCAGATTATAGCAATCAGCCCCAGCATTTT. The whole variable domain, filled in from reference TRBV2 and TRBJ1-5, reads EPEVTQTPSHQVTQMGQEVILRCVPISNHLYFYWYRQILGQKVEFLVSFYNNEISEKSEIFDDQFSVERPDGSNFTLKIRSTKLEDSAMYFCASRSDYSNQPQHFGDGTRLSIL.

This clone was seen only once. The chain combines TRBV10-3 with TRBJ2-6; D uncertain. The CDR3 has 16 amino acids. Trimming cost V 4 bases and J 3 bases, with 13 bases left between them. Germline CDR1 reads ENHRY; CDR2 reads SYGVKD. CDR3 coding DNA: TGTGCCATCAGTGCCGACGTGAGCGTTGGGGCCAACGTCCTGACTTTC. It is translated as CAISADVSVGANVLTF.

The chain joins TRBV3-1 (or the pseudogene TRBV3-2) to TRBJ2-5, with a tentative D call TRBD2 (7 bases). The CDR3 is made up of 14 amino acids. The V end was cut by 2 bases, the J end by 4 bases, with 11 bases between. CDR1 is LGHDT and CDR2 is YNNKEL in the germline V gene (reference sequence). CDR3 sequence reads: CASSQQGRGETQYF. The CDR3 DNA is TGTGCCAGCAGCCAACAGGGGAGGGGAGAGACCCAGTACTTC.

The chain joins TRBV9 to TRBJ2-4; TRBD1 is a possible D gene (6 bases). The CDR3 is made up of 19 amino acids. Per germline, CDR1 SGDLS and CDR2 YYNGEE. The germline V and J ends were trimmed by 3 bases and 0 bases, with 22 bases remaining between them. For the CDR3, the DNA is TGTGCCAGCAGCGCCTCACAGGGAATCTTTAGGTTAGCCAAAAACATTCAGTACTTC. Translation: CASSASQGIFRLAKNIQYF.

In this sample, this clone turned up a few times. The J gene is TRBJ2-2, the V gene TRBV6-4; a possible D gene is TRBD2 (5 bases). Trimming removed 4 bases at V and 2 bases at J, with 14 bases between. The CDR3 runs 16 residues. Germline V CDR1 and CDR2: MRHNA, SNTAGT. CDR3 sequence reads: CASSVMSGPNTGELFF. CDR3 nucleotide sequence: TGTGCCAGCAGTGTAATGAGCGGCCCCAACACCGGGGAGCTGTTTTTT.

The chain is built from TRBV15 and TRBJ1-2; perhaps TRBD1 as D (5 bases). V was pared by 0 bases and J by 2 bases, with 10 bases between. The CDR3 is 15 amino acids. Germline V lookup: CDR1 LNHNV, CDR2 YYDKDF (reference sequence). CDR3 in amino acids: CATSRDRVGNYGYTF. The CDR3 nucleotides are TGTGCCACCAGCAGAGACAGGGTTGGAAACTATGGCTACACCTTC.

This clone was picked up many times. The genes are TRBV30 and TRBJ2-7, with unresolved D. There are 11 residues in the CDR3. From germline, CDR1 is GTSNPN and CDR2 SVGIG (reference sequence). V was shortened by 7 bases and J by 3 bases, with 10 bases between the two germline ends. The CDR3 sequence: CALEEGYEQYF. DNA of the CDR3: TGTGCCTTAGAGGAAGGCTACGAGCAGTACTTC.

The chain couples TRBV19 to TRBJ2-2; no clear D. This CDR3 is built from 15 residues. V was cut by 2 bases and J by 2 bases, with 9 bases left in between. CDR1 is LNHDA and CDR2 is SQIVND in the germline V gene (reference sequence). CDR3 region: CASSISRINTGELFF. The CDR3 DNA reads TGTGCCAGTAGTATATCTAGGATAAACACCGGGGAGCTGTTTTTT.

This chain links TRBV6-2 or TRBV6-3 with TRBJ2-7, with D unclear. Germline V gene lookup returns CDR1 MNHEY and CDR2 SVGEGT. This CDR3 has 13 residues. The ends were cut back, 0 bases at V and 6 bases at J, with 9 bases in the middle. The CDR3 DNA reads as TGTGCCAGCAGTTACTCCCCCCCCTCCGAGCAGTACTTC. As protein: CASSYSPPSEQYF.

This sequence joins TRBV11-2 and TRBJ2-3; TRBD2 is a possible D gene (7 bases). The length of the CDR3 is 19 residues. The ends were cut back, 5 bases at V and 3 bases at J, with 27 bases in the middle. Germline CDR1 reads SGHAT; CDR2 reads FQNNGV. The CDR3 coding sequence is TGTGCCAGCAGCAATAGGGGTAGTCCAGGGAGGGGGAGGACAGATACGCAGTATTTT. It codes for CASSNRGSPGRGRTDTQYF.

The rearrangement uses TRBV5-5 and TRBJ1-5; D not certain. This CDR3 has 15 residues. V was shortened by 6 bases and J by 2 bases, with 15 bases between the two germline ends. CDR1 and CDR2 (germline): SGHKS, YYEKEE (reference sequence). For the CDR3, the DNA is TGTGCCAGCACCCTCGGGTTAGAGGGCAATCAGCCCCAGCATTTT. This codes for CASTLGLEGNQPQHF.